The clone carrying this TCR beta chain has more than one count but fewer than ten. The sample belongs to a study of human T cells and chemical hapten exposure. Overall study: Minor pooled library volume differences mainly drove per-sample TCR yield variation.

Trimming removed 1 base from V and 4 bases from J; junction bases left unmatched: 2. CDR3 size: 14 residues. Germline V CDR1 and CDR2: SEHNR, FQNEAQ (reference sequence). The time point: patch test 1, 2 weeks after DPC sensitization. Documented treatment: therapeutic diphenylcyclopropenone sensitization with weekly scalp DPC. TCRdb re-derived calls from the RACE reads in MiXCR, one entry per CDR3 protein. The sample carries around 110,000 distinct CDR3 sequences, 9.5% to 13% recorded once. The source of this sequence is a woman aged 50 to 60 with alopecia areata. Some clones in this sample may be carry-over from other donors' samples. Sequencing used whole blood, obtained in connection with sensitization to the hapten diphenylcyclopropenone (DPC). This sequence joins TRBV7-9 and TRBJ2-5; 8 bases fit TRBD2. The CDR3 here is CASSLGGGPETQYF. CDR3 DNA sequence: TGTGCCAGCAGCTTAGGCGGGGGGCCAGAGACCCAGTACTTC. Combining the CDR3 with reference TRBV7-9 and TRBJ2-5 gives the whole variable domain DTGVSQNPRHKITKRGQNVTFRCDPISEHNRLYWYRQTLGQGPEFLTYFQNEAQLEKSRLLSDRFSAERPKGSFSTLEIQRTEQGDSAMYLCASSLGGGPETQYFGPGTRLLVL.